A single sample is the source of the 10 T cell receptor beta chains below, sequenced in a study of identical twins. TCRdb reprocessed the 5' RACE reads via MiXCR and lists one record per CDR3 protein. The data show approximately 700,000 distinct CDR3 sequences, 15% to 20% seen once. A further study also used this sample, focusing on T cells expressing NK-cell markers.

Sequenced input: PBMCs. The receptor set was obtained from a woman in her late teens or twenties in good health.

The V gene is TRBV23-1, the J gene TRBJ2-3; D remains unclear. TRBV23-1 is classed as an ORF, of uncertain function. The CDR3 contains 16 residues. With 2 bases removed from V and 3 bases from J, the gap between germline ends came to 15 bases. The CDR3 is CASSQEMVRQTDTQYF. The CDR3 DNA is TGCGCCAGCAGTCAAGAGATGGTCAGGCAGACAGATACGCAGTATTTT.

The chain carries TRBV6-1 and TRBJ1-1; TRBD1 aligns across 11 bases. The CDR3 consists of 14 residues. Germline lookup yields CDR1 MNHNS and CDR2 SASEGT. V lost 8 bases to trimming and J lost 4 bases; unmatched junction nucleotides: 6. In DNA, the CDR3 is TGTGCCAGCGCCTGGGACAGGGGGACCACTGAAGCTTTCTTT. Its protein product is CASAWDRGTTEAFF.

A few counts support this clonotype. The V and J genes are TRBV5-4 and TRBJ1-2; the D gene is possibly TRBD1 (5 bases). With 5 bases removed from V and 0 bases from J, the gap between germline ends came to 14 bases. The CDR3 runs to 15 residues. Germline V gene sequence: CDR1 SGHNT, CDR2 YYREEE (reference sequence). CDR3 nucleotides: TGTGCCAGCAGGTCCCTGGGGGAATCTAACTATGGCTACACCTTC. Protein sequence: CASRSLGESNYGYTF.

This clonotype has a handful of counts. The CDR3 loop reads CASSSEVTF. CDR3 nucleotide sequence: TGTGCCAGCAGCTCGGAAGTCACCTTC. The chain employs TRBV7-2 and TRBJ1-2; no definite D call. The CDR3 covers 9 residues. V was pared by 4 bases and J by 13 bases, with 7 bases between. CDR1 is SGHTA, CDR2 FQGNSA, per germline.

CDR3 sequence: CSARVTLGEKLFF. The CDR3 region has the DNA TGCAGTGCTAGAGTCACCCTGGGTGAAAAACTGTTTTTT. This rearrangement joins TRBV20-1 to TRBJ1-4; the D is unclear. From germline, CDR1 is DFQATT and CDR2 SNEGSKA (reference sequence). The CDR3 sequence is 13 residues long. V was clipped by 1 base and J by 7 bases, with 10 bases between them.

This clonotype came up a few times. J is TRBJ2-1 and V is TRBV25-1; 10 bases align to TRBD2. Unmatched junction bases numbered 6, after V lost 5 bases and J lost 5 bases. The germline gives CDR1 MGHDK, CDR2 SYGVNS. This CDR3 spans 15 amino acids. The CDR3, as DNA: TGTGCCAGCAGTACGACTAGCGGGTTTGACAATGAGCAGTTCTTC. This encodes CASSTTSGFDNEQFF.

Note on this clonotype: A read error may explain this, as a much larger clone is one base away. The chain carries TRBV6-5 and TRBJ2-5; D is uncertain. The CDR3 runs to 11 residues. Germline CDR1 MNHEY, CDR2 SVGAGI. DNA of the CDR3: TGTGTCAGCAGGCGTCAAGAGACCCAGTACTTC. Translating gives CVSRRQETQYF.

This clonotype was counted only a few times. The rearrangement uses TRBV20-1 and TRBJ2-1; D is uncertain. The germline gives CDR1 DFQATT, CDR2 SNEGSKA (reference sequence). The ends were cut back, 5 bases at V and 3 bases at J, with 8 bases in the middle. CDR3 size: 12 residues. The CDR3 DNA sequence: TGCAGTGCTGACCCTGGCTACAATGAGCAGTTCTTC. It yields the protein CSADPGYNEQFF.

This clonotype was found many times. The J gene is TRBJ2-1, the V gene TRBV5-1; no firm D call. This CDR3 is 13 amino acids long. V lost 1 base and J 4 bases, leaving 6 bases between the germline ends. In germline, CDR1 is SGHRS, CDR2 YFSETQ. The CDR3 DNA reads TGCGCCAGCAGCTTGAGTGGTTACAATGAGCAGTTCTTC. This codes for CASSLSGYNEQFF.

The chain couples TRBV29-1 to TRBJ1-1; D may be TRBD1 (6 bases). From germline, CDR1 is SQVTM and CDR2 ANQGSEA. This CDR3 spans 13 amino acids. The V gene lost 4 bases and the J gene lost 5 bases, with 14 bases spanning the gap. CDR3 region: CSVGRGAWTEAFF. The CDR3, as DNA: TGCAGCGTTGGTAGGGGGGCTTGGACTGAAGCTTTCTTT.